This T cell receptor (beta chain) was sequenced in a study of CD8+ T cells in alopecia areata. About the research overall: Those patients who were treated received oral tofacitinib, which was given at 5 to 10 mg twice daily for moderate-to-severe alopecia areata.

The sequencing template was cDNA reverse transcribed from extracted RNA. Profiling relied on immunoSEQ multiplex PCR, and the TCRdb table lists in-frame clones only, not all of them. The sample has 150,000 to 200,000 clones; roughly 60% are singletons. This CDR3 region has 12 residues. Germline lookup yields CDR1 MNHNY and CDR2 SVGAGI (reference sequence). V dropped 7 bases and J dropped 2 bases, with 8 bases sitting between them. The treatment: oral pan-JAK inhibitor, 5-10 mg twice daily. Collection of lesional scalp punch biopsies and peripheral blood was performed in alopecia areata patients. Sequencing was performed on CD4+ T cells sorted from blood, taken at week 24, from a patient treated with tofacitinib. The TCR was taken from a human donor with alopecia areata. The V gene is TRBV6-6, the J gene TRBJ1-1; D uncertain. The CDR3 here is CASNGDNTEAFF. The CDR3 DNA sequence: TGTGCCAGCAACGGTGACAACACTGAAGCTTTCTTT.